This entry lists 23 T cell receptor beta chains sequenced from one sample in a study of blood T cell repertoires in COVID-19. Profiling relied on immunoSEQ multiplex PCR, and the TCRdb table lists in-frame clones only, not all of them. This table has about 160,000 clones, around 89% appearing once. Specimen: peripheral blood. These TCRs come from a young man with COVID-19, enrolled during active disease.

The rearrangement uses TRBV6-2 or TRBV6-3 and TRBJ2-1, with TRBD2 identical over 7 bases. Trimming cost V 0 bases and J 7 bases; bases outside gene matches: 15. CDR3 length equals 18 residues. Germline values: CDR1 MNHEY, CDR2 SVGEGT. The chain's CDR3 is CASSYSTTWTSLGNEQFF. CDR3 bases: TGTGCCAGCAGTTACTCGACCACATGGACTAGTCTAGGTAATGAGCAGTTCTTC.

The chain joins TRBV28 to TRBJ2-1, with TRBD2 matching 8 bases. The CDR3 extends over 15 amino acids. The V segment lost 6 bases and the J segment 9 bases; nucleotides outside the gene matches: 13. Looked up from germline, CDR1 is MDHEN and CDR2 is SYDVKM. CDR3 coding DNA: TGTGCCAGCAGCCAAATTAGCGGGGCCCCGGGTGAGCAGTTCTTC. It encodes CASSQISGAPGEQFF.

Only one count was recorded for this clone. The CDR3 DNA follows: TGTGCCAGCAGGAGGACTAGCGACACCTACGAGCAGTACTTC. Translated, it gives CASRRTSDTYEQYF. This chain uses TRBV28 with TRBJ2-7; 9 bases are a match to TRBD2. With 6 bases clipped from V and 2 bases from J, the junction kept 5 bases outside the gene matches. This CDR3 contains 14 residues. Germline V CDR1 and CDR2: MDHEN, SYDVKM. Full variable domain (missing parts from reference TRBV28 and TRBJ2-7): DVKVTQSSRYLVKRTGEKVFLECVQDMDHENMFWYRQDPGLGLRLIYFSYDVKMKEKGDIPEGYSVSREKKERFSLILESASTNQTSMYLCASRRTSDTYEQYFGPGTRLTVT.

This chain connects TRBV6-2 or TRBV6-3 to TRBJ1-2; tentative D call: TRBD1 (5 bases). The V end lost 0 bases, the J end lost 6 bases, and 14 bases lay between the germline ends. The CDR3 has 15 amino acids. Germline CDR1 MNHEY, CDR2 SVGEGT. The CDR3 coding sequence is TGTGCCAGCAGTTACTCTGTTGGCAGGGCGGATGGCTACACCTTC. Protein sequence: CASSYSVGRADGYTF.

This rearrangement joins TRBV18 to TRBJ2-2; TRBD1 aligns across 7 bases. V lost 5 bases, J lost 0 bases, and 6 bases stayed unmatched. The germline CDR1 and CDR2 sequences are KGHSH and LQKENI. This CDR3 spans 16 amino acids. CDR3 region: CASSSPTGTNTGELFF. The CDR3 nucleotides read TGTGCCAGCTCATCCCCGACAGGGACGAACACCGGGGAGCTGTTTTTT.

This sequence joins TRBV24-1 and TRBJ2-5, with 9 nucleotides matching TRBD2. V lost 1 base, J lost 5 bases, and 7 bases stayed unmatched. There are 16 residues in the CDR3. CDR1 KGHDR and CDR2 SFDVKD come from the germline V gene. The CDR3 DNA sequence: TGTGCCACCAGTGATTTATCGACTAGCGGAGGGGAGACCCAGTACTTC. Protein product: CATSDLSTSGGETQYF.

CDR3 loop: CASSTDNRGLDEQYF. Written as DNA, the CDR3 is TGTGCCAGCAGCACCGACAACAGGGGGCTCGACGAGCAGTACTTC. This chain joins TRBV7-9 and TRBJ2-7; 9 bases line up with TRBD1. This CDR3 region has 15 residues. Germline CDR1 is SEHNR and CDR2 is FQNEAQ (reference sequence). V shed 5 bases, J shed 5 bases, and the junction held 10 bases outside the gene matches.

CDR3 residues: CASSTHPQANSPLHF. CDR3 bases: TGTGCCAGCAGTACCCACCCCCAGGCGAATTCACCCCTCCACTTT. The chain has TRBV28 and TRBJ1-6; the D is unclear. V lost 5 bases and J 7 bases, leaving 15 bases between the germline ends. The CDR3 totals 15 residues. CDR1 MDHEN and CDR2 SYDVKM come from the germline V gene. Using reference TRBV28 and TRBJ1-6 for the parts outside the CDR3, the full variable domain is DVKVTQSSRYLVKRTGEKVFLECVQDMDHENMFWYRQDPGLGLRLIYFSYDVKMKEKGDIPEGYSVSREKKERFSLILESASTNQTSMYLCASSTHPQANSPLHFGNGTRLTVT.

The gene calls are TRBV5-4 and TRBJ1-1; tentative D call: TRBD1 (6 bases). The CDR3 sequence is 13 residues long. Germline CDR1 is SGHNT and CDR2 is YYREEE (reference sequence). V dropped 0 bases and J dropped 6 bases, with 9 bases sitting between them. Here the CDR3 DNA reads TGTGCCAGCAGCTTGGACAGGGCTTCTGAAGCTTTCTTT. This sequence encodes CASSLDRASEAFF.

CDR3 amino acids: CASTQLAGVTKTQYF. The CDR3 region has the DNA TGTGCCAGCACCCAACTAGCGGGAGTTACCAAGACCCAGTACTTC. This rearrangement joins TRBV27 to TRBJ2-5; TRBD2 matches 11 bases. Germline CDR1 and CDR2: MNHEY and SMNVEV (reference sequence). Unmatched junction bases numbered 10, after V lost 7 bases and J lost 6 bases. This CDR3 spans 15 amino acids.

V gene TRBV5-6 combines with J gene TRBJ2-1; D may be TRBD1 (5 bases). The CDR3 is made up of 13 amino acids. Germline V CDR1 and CDR2: SGHDT, YYEEEE. V was shortened by 1 base and J by 6 bases, with 8 bases between the two germline ends. The CDR3 spells CASSLQGSNEQFF. CDR3 DNA sequence: TGTGCCAGCAGCTTGCAGGGTAGCAATGAGCAGTTCTTC.

This clone was counted only a few times. The CDR3 nucleotides read TGTGCCAGCAGCAAAGTAGGCATCCAGGGCTACGAGCAGTACTTC. Its translation is CASSKVGIQGYEQYF. This chain joins TRBV21-1 and TRBJ2-7; the table assigns TRBD1, which was not confirmed against the DNA. TRBV21-1 constitutes a pseudogene. The CDR3 consists of 15 residues.

This clone was seen only once. The rearrangement links TRBV7-2 to TRBJ2-3, with D tentatively TRBD2 (5 bases). The CDR3 extends over 15 amino acids. Germline V gene data show CDR1 as SGHTA and CDR2 as FQGNSA. Trimming left V 3 bases short and J 2 bases short, with 12 bases between. The CDR3 DNA is TGTGCCAGCAGCTTTGCGGCGGGTGACACAGATACGCAGTATTTT. Translated: CASSFAAGDTDTQYF.

The chain carries TRBV7-8 and TRBJ2-7; 7 positions agree with TRBD1. Germline assignment: CDR1 SGHVS and CDR2 FQNEAQ. The ends lost 6 bases at V and 0 bases at J; junction bases unmatched: 8. The CDR3 contains 15 residues. Here the CDR3 reads CASSSTGAFSYEQYF. DNA for the CDR3: TGTGCCAGCAGTTCCACAGGGGCCTTCTCCTACGAGCAGTACTTC. The variable domain in full, with the rest retrieved from reference TRBV7-8 and TRBJ2-7, is GAGVSQSPRYKVAKRGQDVALRCDPISGHVSLFWYQQALGQGPEFLTYFQNEAQLDKSGLPSDRFFAERPEGSVSTLKIQRTQQEDSAVYLCASSSTGAFSYEQYFGPGTRLTVT.

This sequence joins TRBV18 and TRBJ2-5; TRBD1 matches 7 bases. The germline gives CDR1 KGHSH, CDR2 LQKENI. This CDR3 spans 18 amino acids. The V and J ends lost 4 bases and 4 bases, in that order; junction bases with no gene match: 18. The CDR3 DNA reads as TGTGCCAGCTCACGCCGGACTCACCTAGACAGGGTCGGAGAGACCCAGTACTTC. Translated: CASSRRTHLDRVGETQYF. Supplemented by reference TRBV18 and TRBJ2-5, the full variable domain reads NAGVMQNPRHLVRRRGQEARLRCSPMKGHSHVYWYRQLPEEGLKFMVYLQKENIIDESGMPKERFSAEFPKEGPSILRIQQVVRGDSAAYFCASSRRTHLDRVGETQYFGPGTRLLVL.

The chain links TRBV28 to TRBJ1-2; maybe TRBD1 (5 bases). This CDR3 is 13 amino acids long. Trimming pared 10 bases from V and 6 bases from J, leaving 18 bases between. Germline CDR1 reads MDHEN; CDR2 reads SYDVKM. Written as DNA, the CDR3 is TGTGCCACCCCGGGGGATCCGGAAGATGGCTACACCTTC. It yields the protein CATPGDPEDGYTF.

This chain uses TRBV7-2 with TRBJ1-5, with D perhaps matching TRBD1 (5 bases). From germline, CDR1 is SGHTA and CDR2 FQGNSA. The CDR3 covers 14 residues. Trimming took 4 bases from V and 5 from J, leaving 12 bases between them. This CDR3 is CASSSYGADQPQHF. In DNA form, the CDR3 reads TGTGCCAGCAGCTCCTATGGGGCAGATCAGCCCCAGCATTTT.

The chain recombines TRBV11-2 with TRBJ2-5; possible D gene TRBD2, 6 bases. CDR1 and CDR2 (germline): SGHAT, FQNNGV. The CDR3 is 15 residues long. Trimming removed 7 bases from V and 4 bases from J, with 19 bases in between. The CDR3 spells CASKLAFKGRETQYF. As DNA, the CDR3 is TGTGCCAGCAAGCTAGCGTTCAAGGGGCGAGAGACCCAGTACTTC.

This clone was seen a few times. This chain joins TRBV4-1 and TRBJ1-5, with D unclear. Trimming cost V 1 base and J 2 bases, with 9 bases left between them. Looked up from germline, CDR1 is MGHRA and CDR2 is YSYEKL. The CDR3 has 15 amino acids. The CDR3 bases are TGCGCCAGCAGCCAAGGTAGCGGACGCAATCAGCCCCAGCATTTT. Amino acids: CASSQGSGRNQPQHF.

The rearrangement links TRBV21-1 to TRBJ2-7; the table gives TRBD1 as D, unverified against the DNA. TRBV21-1 is noted as a pseudogene. The CDR3 runs 16 residues. The CDR3 here is CASSKANQGDSHEQYF. CDR3 bases: TGTGCCAGCAGCAAAGCGAATCAGGGGGATTCCCACGAGCAGTACTTC.

The chain joins TRBV27 to TRBJ2-7; 8 bases line up with TRBD1. The CDR3 is 16 amino acids. V lost 5 bases and J lost 0; bases outside the gene matches: 9. Germline V gene sequence: CDR1 MNHEY, CDR2 SMNVEV (reference sequence). Written as DNA, the CDR3 is TGTGCCAGCAGTGGCTCCGGGACAGGAGACTCCTACGAGCAGTACTTC. Its protein product is CASSGSGTGDSYEQYF.

This clone appeared once. This chain connects TRBV9 to TRBJ2-7; 10 bases are a match to TRBD2. The junction had 3 bases not matched to a gene; V was cut back by 3 bases and J by 0 bases. The CDR3 extends over 15 amino acids. Germline V gene lookup returns CDR1 SGDLS and CDR2 YYNGEE. CDR3 amino acids: CASSAGTSVSYEQYF. In DNA form, the CDR3 reads TGTGCCAGCAGCGCCGGGACTAGCGTCTCCTACGAGCAGTACTTC.

As to this clone: The germline gene is not matched at one end of the junction; a read error may be the cause. The V gene is TRBV7-9, the J gene TRBJ1-4; perhaps TRBD1 as D (6 bases). Per germline, CDR1 SEHNR and CDR2 FQNEAQ (reference sequence). The CDR3 sequence is 16 residues long. The CDR3 here is CASSSWDIPANEKLLF. In DNA, the CDR3 is TGTGCCAGCAGCTCGTGGGACATCCCGGCTAATGAAAAACTGCTTTTT.